The rows below give T cell receptor beta chains drawn from one sample of a study of cytomegalovirus exposure and HLA in healthy donors. Sequencing was performed with immunoSEQ multiplex PCR; in TCRdb, only in-frame clones are kept and a portion is missing. The profile shows 110,000 to 150,000 clones, roughly 89% of them singletons. The sequenced sample consisted of PBMCs. Receptor source: a woman aged 18-30 years in good health and CMV-seropositive. Each CDR3 is given with its conserved first and last residue. Each record gives: D gene, clone size, V gene, J gene, CDR3 DNA, CDR3 protein. D genes are given only for firm matches. The size of a clone is reported for some rows only, either as once, few or many, or as a class for expanded clones.

>NA|NA|TRBV6-5|TRBJ2-7
TGTGCCAGCAGCCCCTCGGCGGTGAGCTCCTACGAGCAGTACTTC
CASSPSAVSSYEQYF
>TRBD1|few|TRBV9|TRBJ1-5
TGTGCCAGCAGCGCCTCAGGGGGAATGGGCAATCAGCCCCAGCATTTT
CASSASGGMGNQPQHF
>NA|NA|TRBV18|TRBJ2-7
TGTGCCAGCTCGCCTACTCCCGCGGGGTCGGAGCAGTACTTC
CASSPTPAGSEQYF
>NA|NA|TRBV9|TRBJ2-7
TGTGCCAGCAGCCCAGGGGTCGGTTTTCCATCCACCGAGCAGTACTTC
CASSPGVGFPSTEQYF
>NA|NA|TRBV11-2|TRBJ2-2
TGTGCCAGCAGCTTAGGTAACCCCATAGCCGGGGAGCTGTTTTTT
CASSLGNPIAGELFF
>TRBD1|NA|TRBV4-2|TRBJ1-2
TGTGCCAGCAGCCACCGGACAGGGGATGGCTACACCTTC
CASSHRTGDGYTF
>NA|NA|TRBV10-3|TRBJ1-3
TGTGCCATCAGTGAGTCTGGTAGACACCTGAGCTCTGGAAACACCATATATTTT
CAISESGRHLSSGNTIYF
>TRBD1|once|TRBV5-6|TRBJ1-6
TGTGCCAGCAGCTTGGAGGGGGCGGAGTATAATTCACCCCTCCACTTT
CASSLEGAEYNSPLHF
>TRBD1|once|TRBV2|TRBJ2-5
TGTGCCAGCAGCGTTAGGACGGGACAGCTGCTTCAAGAGACCCAGTACTTC
CASSVRTGQLLQETQYF
>TRBD1|NA|TRBV11-2|TRBJ2-5
TGTGCCAGTGGGACAGTCCGTGGTCCTGTTCCAGAGACCCAGTACTTC
CASGTVRGPVPETQYF
>NA|NA|TRBV5-4|TRBJ2-1
TGTGCCAGCAGCTTGTATACGCGGAGGGTTGGCAATGAGCAGTTCTTC
CASSLYTRRVGNEQFF
>NA|NA|TRBV28|TRBJ2-5
TGTGCCAGCAGCCGCCTGAAATACAAAGAGACCCAGTACTTC
CASSRLKYKETQYF
>TRBD1|NA|TRBV6-5|TRBJ1-2
TGTGCCAGCAGTTACTCGCGGGGACAGGGCTATGGCTACACCTTC
CASSYSRGQGYGYTF
>TRBD2|NA|TRBV9|TRBJ2-3
TGTGCCAGCAGCGTTAATCCCGGACTAGCGGGGGGAGATACGCAGTATTTT
CASSVNPGLAGGDTQYF
>NA|NA|TRBV4-1|TRBJ2-1
TGCGCCAGCAGCCAAGTGGACATTGGGTTCACGGGTGAGCAGTTCTTC
CASSQVDIGFTGEQFF
>NA|NA|TRBV28|TRBJ1-1
TGTGCCAGCAGCATCCCGGAGTGGTCAGGGGAGGCTTTCTTT
CASSIPEWSGEAFF
>TRBD1|NA|TRBV28|TRBJ2-7
TGTGCCAGCAGTTTAGGGCCCGACAGGGGGGGTCGATCCTACGAGCAGTACTTC
CASSLGPDRGGRSYEQYF
>TRBD1|NA|TRBV19|TRBJ2-1
TGTGCCAGTAGTATTTCCCAGGGGGCCGGCAGTGAGCAGTTCTTC
CASSISQGAGSEQFF
>TRBD1|NA|TRBV19|TRBJ1-1
TGTGCCAGTAGTGTAGGGGGCCGCACTGAAGCTTTCTTT
CASSVGGRTEAFF
>NA|few|TRBV5-6|TRBJ1-5
TGTGCCAGCAGCTCGGAGGCGGGGCTTAATCAGCCCCAGCATTTT
CASSSEAGLNQPQHF
>TRBD1|NA|TRBV6-5|TRBJ2-1
TGTGCCAGCAGCTTGGACAGGGGGCCGGAGCAGTTCTTC
CASSLDRGPEQFF
>TRBD1|NA|TRBV6-5|TRBJ1-2
TGTGCCAGCAGTGACAGGGGGCACTATGGCTACACCTTC
CASSDRGHYGYTF
>NA|NA|TRBV4-1|TRBJ1-3
TGCGCCAGCAGCCTCCAACAGGGCTCTGGAAACACCATATATTTT
CASSLQQGSGNTIYF
>TRBD1|NA|TRBV7-3|TRBJ2-5
TGTGCCAGCAGCTTGAATGTCGGGACAGGACAAGAGACCCAGTACTTC
CASSLNVGTGQETQYF
>TRBD2|NA|TRBV10-1|TRBJ2-1
TGCGCCAGCAGCCAAGGGACTAGCGGGTACTACAATGAGCAGTTCTTC
CASSQGTSGYYNEQFF
>NA|NA|TRBV2|TRBJ2-7
TGTGCCAGCAGTGATCTAGCTCTCTACGAGCAGTACTTC
CASSDLALYEQYF
>NA|NA|TRBV27|TRBJ2-1
TGTGCCAGCAGTTCCGCCCCCACGGGATACAATGAGCAGTTCTTC
CASSSAPTGYNEQFF
>TRBD1|NA|TRBV28|TRBJ2-3
TGTGCCAGCAGTTCCCGTTACGGGACAGGGGGCGTGGGCTCAACGCAGTATTTT
CASSSRYGTGGVGSTQYF
>NA|once|TRBV27|TRBJ1-1
TGTGCCAGCAGTTTAAGGGGGAACACTGAAGCTTTCTTT
CASSLRGNTEAFF
>TRBD1|once|TRBV10-3|TRBJ1-3
TGTGCCATCAGTGAGGACAGGGCTGGAAACACCATATATTTT
CAISEDRAGNTIYF
>TRBD1|NA|TRBV7-8|TRBJ2-3
TGTGCCAGCAGTTGGGACAGGGTTTTCACAGATACGCAGTATTTT
CASSWDRVFTDTQYF
>NA|NA|TRBV5-1|TRBJ1-1
TGCGCCAGCAGCTTGGTGGCGGGGAACACTGAAGCTTTCTTT
CASSLVAGNTEAFF
>NA|NA|TRBV7-2|TRBJ1-4
TGTGCCAGCAGCCCGACCCGGGGCGCGGGGGAAAAACTGTTTTTT
CASSPTRGAGEKLFF
>NA|NA|TRBV5-6|TRBJ2-3
TGTGCCAGCAGCCGTGGCCCAGTGCCAGATACGCAGTATTTT
CASSRGPVPDTQYF
>TRBD2|NA|TRBV5-6|TRBJ2-1
TGTGCCAGCAGCGGGGGACTAGCGGCCTACAATGAGCAGTTCTTC
CASSGGLAAYNEQFF